Listed here is a single T cell receptor (beta chain). The data were obtained in a study of blood T cell repertoires in COVID-19. The wider study: Sources were T cells, B-cell-depleted T cells, or PBMCs; the material itself was cDNA or gDNA.

This CDR3 contains 15 residues. Germline loops: CDR1 MNHNY, CDR2 SVGAGI (reference sequence). V dropped 7 bases and J dropped 0 bases, with 13 bases sitting between them. Sequenced by immunoSEQ multiplex PCR; TCRdb stores in-frame clones only, minus some. Seen here are about 73,000 clones, over 60% observed once, and the top ten hold 2% to 2.5%. The sequence came from a man between 65 and 85 years old with COVID-19, enrolled during active disease. Sequencing was performed on peripheral blood. The rearrangement uses TRBV6-6 and TRBJ1-5, with a possible D match to TRBD1 (5 bases). The CDR3 loop reads CASTTTAYSNQPQHF. CDR3 sequence (DNA): TGTGCCAGCACCACGACAGCTTATAGCAATCAGCCCCAGCATTTT.